Following are 14 T cell receptor beta chains from one sample sequenced in a study of regulatory T cells in long-lasting Graves disease. Investigators prepared the TCR beta libraries by applying iRepertoire HTBI primers and Arm-PCR of CDR3 regions. TCRdb independently ran MiXCR on the multiplex PCR reads; one entry per CDR3 protein. Of 500,000 to 700,000 distinct CDR3 sequences detected, 16% appear once; the ten largest clones hold under 20%. Time point denoted: newly diagnosed GD, antithyroid drugs for less than 3 months. After RNA was extracted from PBMCs, the TCR library was made from it. These data also featured in a second study, about T cells in Graves' hyperthyroidism and ophthalmopathy.

The specimen comprised peripheral blood mononuclear cells (PBMCs), sampled at new diagnosis, from a patient treated with antithyroid drugs. The source is a woman aged 25-40 years with Graves disease.

The chain has TRBV2 and TRBJ1-3; TRBD1 matches 11 bases. The CDR3 contains 15 residues. Unmatched junction bases numbered 2, after V lost 4 bases and J lost 3 bases. Germline CDR1 is SNHLY and CDR2 is FYNNEI. The CDR3 region has the DNA TGTGCCAGCAGTGGGGACAGGGGGTTTGGAAACACCATATATTTT. Its translation: CASSGDRGFGNTIYF.

At least ten counts were recorded for this clonotype. The chain is built from TRBV29-1 and TRBJ2-5, with 7 bases that match TRBD1. Germline V gene data show CDR1 as SQVTM and CDR2 as ANQGSEA. The CDR3 spans 14 residues. V shed 6 bases and J 4 bases; nucleotides not matched to a gene: 11. As DNA, the CDR3 is TGCAGCGTCCCATCCCAGGGGGTGAGAGAGACCCAGTACTTC. Protein: CSVPSQGVRETQYF. Complete variable domain (other parts from reference TRBV29-1 and TRBJ2-5): SAVISQKPSRDICQRGTSLTIQCQVDSQVTMMFWYRQQPGQSLTLIATANQGSEATYESGFVIDKFPISRPNLTFSTLTVSNMSPEDSSIYLCSVPSQGVRETQYFGPGTRLLVL.

This clonotype turned up a few times. The chain has TRBV3-1 and TRBJ2-5, with D uncertain. The CDR3 extends over 12 amino acids. CDR1 is LGHDT and CDR2 is YNNKEL in the germline V gene (reference sequence). The V end was cut by 4 bases, the J end by 8 bases, with 11 bases between. The CDR3 region has the DNA TGTGCCAGCAGCCCAGGTTTGGGTACCCAGTACTTC. This gives the protein CASSPGLGTQYF.

The chain joins TRBV6-1 to TRBJ2-3; maybe TRBD1 (6 bases). CDR1 is MNHNS and CDR2 is SASEGT in the germline V gene. Trimming took 5 bases from V and 2 from J, leaving 11 bases between them. CDR3 length equals 14 residues. CDR3 protein: CASSRTADTDTQYF. The CDR3, as DNA: TGTGCCAGCAGTCGGACAGCAGACACAGATACGCAGTATTTT.

With regard to this clonotype: This likely came from a read error, as a far larger clone is one base away. This chain uses TRBV28 with TRBJ2-5, with D tentatively TRBD2 (5 bases). Gene TRBJ2-7 matches the end of the DNA better, so the J call may be wrong. The germline V gene encodes CDR1 MDHEN and CDR2 SYDVKM. CDR3 length equals 14 residues. The CDR3 protein is CASSYVLGLYEQYF. CDR3 coding DNA: TGTGCCAGCAGTTACGTACTAGGACTCTACGAGCAGTACTTC.

This sequence joins TRBV7-2 and TRBJ2-5, with TRBD1 matching 10 bases. The junction had 9 bases not matched to a gene; V was cut back by 5 bases and J by 6 bases. This CDR3 region has 15 residues. Germline V lookup: CDR1 SGHTA, CDR2 FQGNSA. As DNA, the CDR3 is TGTGCCAGCAGCATCGAGACAGGGGGCGCCCAGACCCAGTACTTC. Amino acids: CASSIETGGAQTQYF.

This clonotype was recorded many times. The J gene is TRBJ2-5, the V gene TRBV12-3 or TRBV12-4; 10 bases map to TRBD2. CDR3 length: 18 residues. Trimming removed 4 bases from V and 0 bases from J; junction bases left unmatched: 11. CDR3 nucleotide sequence: TGTGCCAGCAGTTCTCGCCGAAAACTAGCGGGGTACCAAGAGACCCAGTACTTC. As protein: CASSSRRKLAGYQETQYF.

The chain joins TRBV7-9 to TRBJ2-2; maybe TRBD1 (6 bases). This CDR3 comprises 11 residues. In germline, CDR1 is SEHNR, CDR2 FQNEAQ (reference sequence). CDR3 sequence (DNA): TGTGCGGGACAAAACACCGGGGAGCTGTTTTTT. Encoded protein: CAGQNTGELFF. The variable domain in full, completed from reference TRBV7-9 and TRBJ2-2, reads DTGVSQNPRHKITKRGQNVTFRCDPISEHNRLYWYRQTLGQGPEFLTYFQNEAQLEKSRLLSDRFSAERPKGSFSTLEIQRTEQGDSAMYLCAGQNTGELFFGEGSRLTVL.

This clonotype showed up many times. V gene TRBV9 combines with J gene TRBJ1-1; a possible D gene is TRBD1 (5 bases). Germline loops: CDR1 SGDLS, CDR2 YYNGEE. The CDR3 sequence is 14 residues long. V was shortened by 4 bases and J by 3 bases, with 13 bases between the two germline ends. CDR3 sequence reads: CASSPHLGDTEAFF. CDR3 DNA sequence: TGTGCCAGCAGCCCGCACCTGGGGGACACTGAAGCTTTCTTT.

Ten or more counts support this clonotype. This chain joins TRBV12-3 or TRBV12-4 and TRBJ1-5, with 8 nucleotides matching TRBD1. V trimming: 6 bases; J trimming: 5 bases; junction bases outside the gene matches: 9. This CDR3 spans 15 amino acids. DNA of the CDR3: TGTGCCAGCAGCATAACGGACAGGGACTATCAGCCCCAGCATTTT. Amino acids: CASSITDRDYQPQHF.

The sample holds a few counts of this clonotype. The chain links TRBV5-1 to TRBJ1-1; 10 nucleotides agree with TRBD1. The CDR3 contains 18 residues. CDR1 SGHRS and CDR2 YFSETQ come from the germline V gene. Germline trimming cut 0 bases from V and 5 bases from J; bases unmatched to any gene: 13. The CDR3 is CASSLDMSGQGRRTEAFF. The CDR3, as DNA: TGCGCCAGCAGCTTGGATATGTCGGGACAGGGGAGGCGGACTGAAGCTTTCTTT.

V and J are TRBV3-1 and TRBJ2-7; weak D call: TRBD2 (5 bases). Germline values: CDR1 LGHDT, CDR2 YNNKEL (reference sequence). This CDR3 region has 18 residues. Deletions cut 0 bases from V and 5 bases from J, with 23 bases between. The chain's CDR3 is CASSQDLPIRGERNEQYF. CDR3 in DNA: TGTGCCAGCAGCCAAGACCTCCCGATACGGGGAGAGAGGAACGAGCAGTACTTC.

J is TRBJ1-5 and V is TRBV5-5; D perhaps matches TRBD1 (6 bases). The CDR3 runs 16 residues. V lost 0 bases and J lost 2, with 12 bases in between. The germline gives CDR1 SGHKS, CDR2 YYEKEE (reference sequence). CDR3 in amino acids: CASSLGDMNGNQPQHF. CDR3 bases: TGTGCCAGCAGCTTGGGGGACATGAATGGCAATCAGCCCCAGCATTTT.

This clonotype was seen many times. The chain combines TRBV12-3 or TRBV12-4 with TRBJ2-3; 8 positions match TRBD1. This CDR3 contains 17 residues. With 5 bases clipped from V and 8 bases from J, the junction kept 18 bases outside the gene matches. The CDR3 coding sequence is TGTGCCAGCAGTCCCCCGCAGGGGGCGCCTACTGCGCGTACGCAGTATTTT. The encoded protein is CASSPPQGAPTARTQYF.